This is a list of T cell receptor beta chains from one sample in a study of cytomegalovirus exposure and HLA in healthy donors. TCRdb's table, derived via immunoSEQ multiplex PCR, lists solely in-frame clones and lacks some. Found here are more than 110,000 clones, 73% of them singletons; the top ten hold approximately 15%. Sequencing was done on a sample of PBMCs. These receptors all come from a human donor in good health. CDR3s include the opening cysteine and the closing phenylalanine or tryptophan. The D gene is left open where the match is weak. Rows may omit the clone size; those that give it use once, few, many or a size class.

d_call: -; v_call: TRBV6-1; j_call: TRBJ1-3; clone_size: -; cdr3_nt: TGTGGCAGCAACGGAGCTGGAAACACCATATATTTT; cdr3_aa: CGSNGAGNTIYF
d_call: -; v_call: TRBV5-6; j_call: TRBJ2-3; clone_size: -; cdr3_nt: TGTGCCAGCAGCTTGGGACTCCCAGATACGCAGTATTTT; cdr3_aa: CASSLGLPDTQYF
d_call: -; v_call: TRBV27; j_call: TRBJ2-7; clone_size: -; cdr3_nt: TGTGCCAGCAGTTTATCACACCTGCACTACGAGCAGTACTTC; cdr3_aa: CASSLSHLHYEQYF
d_call: TRBD1; v_call: TRBV5-4; j_call: TRBJ2-7; clone_size: -; cdr3_nt: TGTGCCAGCAGCTTTACAGGGGGCTACGAGCAGTACTTC; cdr3_aa: CASSFTGGYEQYF
d_call: -; v_call: TRBV10-2; j_call: TRBJ2-7; clone_size: -; cdr3_nt: TGCGCCAGCAGGCTCGCGGGATACGAGCAGTACTTC; cdr3_aa: CASRLAGYEQYF
d_call: -; v_call: TRBV9; j_call: TRBJ2-5; clone_size: -; cdr3_nt: TGTGCCAGCAGCGTATATGGTTCAGAAGAGACCCAGTACTTC; cdr3_aa: CASSVYGSEETQYF
d_call: -; v_call: TRBV10-3; j_call: TRBJ2-5; clone_size: -; cdr3_nt: TGTGCCATCTCGGGGGGCGAGGAGACCCAGTACTTC; cdr3_aa: CAISGGEETQYF
d_call: TRBD2; v_call: TRBV7-9; j_call: TRBJ2-1; clone_size: -; cdr3_nt: TGTGCCAGCAGCTTAGTTGGTACTAGCGGGAGGGCCAGGAATGAGCAGTTCTTC; cdr3_aa: CASSLVGTSGRARNEQFF
d_call: -; v_call: TRBV5-4; j_call: TRBJ2-1; clone_size: -; cdr3_nt: TGTGCCAGCAGCTTAGCTTCGGGGGACAATGAGCAGTTCTTC; cdr3_aa: CASSLASGDNEQFF
d_call: -; v_call: TRBV7-8; j_call: TRBJ1-6; clone_size: -; cdr3_nt: TGTGCCAGCAGCTTAGAGAGCTCCTATAATTCACCCCTCCACTTT; cdr3_aa: CASSLESSYNSPLHF
d_call: -; v_call: TRBV27; j_call: TRBJ2-1; clone_size: -; cdr3_nt: TGTGCCAGCAGTTTCCGGGGACATTTTTCCTACAATGAGCAGTTCTTC; cdr3_aa: CASSFRGHFSYNEQFF
d_call: TRBD2; v_call: TRBV19; j_call: TRBJ2-3; clone_size: -; cdr3_nt: TGTGCCAGTAGTATATACCTAGCGGGGGATACGCAGTATTTT; cdr3_aa: CASSIYLAGDTQYF
d_call: TRBD1; v_call: TRBV18; j_call: TRBJ2-2; clone_size: -; cdr3_nt: TGTGCCAGCTCAGCTCAGGGACAGTTGAACACCGGGGAGCTGTTTTTT; cdr3_aa: CASSAQGQLNTGELFF
d_call: TRBD2; v_call: TRBV7-8; j_call: TRBJ2-7; clone_size: few; cdr3_nt: TGTGCCAGCAGCCCCAGCGGGGGACCCTACGAGCAGTACTTC; cdr3_aa: CASSPSGGPYEQYF
d_call: -; v_call: TRBV2; j_call: TRBJ2-7; clone_size: -; cdr3_nt: TGTGCCAGCAGTGAAGTGCAGGGTATAAGGTCCTACGAGCAGTACTTC; cdr3_aa: CASSEVQGIRSYEQYF
d_call: -; v_call: TRBV18; j_call: TRBJ2-7; clone_size: few; cdr3_nt: TGTGCCAGCTCGCCTTCGAGTACCTACGAGCAGTACTTC; cdr3_aa: CASSPSSTYEQYF
d_call: TRBD2; v_call: TRBV27; j_call: TRBJ2-5; clone_size: -; cdr3_nt: TGTGCCAGCAGTCCTGTGACTAGCGGGGGGTTTGAGACCCAGTACTTC; cdr3_aa: CASSPVTSGGFETQYF
d_call: -; v_call: TRBV6-1; j_call: TRBJ1-2; clone_size: few; cdr3_nt: TGTGCCAGCATCCCTGGAGGCAGCTCGAACTATGGCTACACCTTC; cdr3_aa: CASIPGGSSNYGYTF
d_call: -; v_call: TRBV10-1; j_call: TRBJ2-5; clone_size: -; cdr3_nt: TGCGCCAGCAGTAAGGGCTTGAGCGGAGAGACCCAGTACTTC; cdr3_aa: CASSKGLSGETQYF
d_call: TRBD1; v_call: TRBV5-1; j_call: TRBJ1-1; clone_size: -; cdr3_nt: TGCGCCAGCAGTTTGACAGGGATGAACACTGAAGCTTTCTTT; cdr3_aa: CASSLTGMNTEAFF
d_call: TRBD1; v_call: TRBV2; j_call: TRBJ2-3; clone_size: -; cdr3_nt: TGTGCCAGCAGTGAGAGGCAGGGGGCTGGTGGAGATACGCAGTATTTT; cdr3_aa: CASSERQGAGGDTQYF
d_call: -; v_call: TRBV5-5; j_call: TRBJ1-2; clone_size: few; cdr3_nt: TGTGCCAGCAGCTTGGCCAGAGAGGGTGGAAACTATGGCTACACCTTC; cdr3_aa: CASSLAREGGNYGYTF
d_call: TRBD2; v_call: TRBV2; j_call: TRBJ2-1; clone_size: -; cdr3_nt: TGTGCCAGCACCGCTAGCGGGAGAGTGCAGTTCTTC; cdr3_aa: CASTASGRVQFF
d_call: TRBD2; v_call: TRBV5-1; j_call: TRBJ2-7; clone_size: few; cdr3_nt: TGCGCCAGCAGACCTACTAGCGGGAGTAAAGGCGAGCAGTACTTC; cdr3_aa: CASRPTSGSKGEQYF
d_call: -; v_call: TRBV7-6; j_call: TRBJ2-7; clone_size: -; cdr3_nt: TGTGCCAGCAGCGCGGGCAGGACTACCCATTACGAGCAGTACTTC; cdr3_aa: CASSAGRTTHYEQYF
d_call: TRBD2; v_call: TRBV11-2; j_call: TRBJ2-5; clone_size: -; cdr3_nt: TGTGCCAGCAGCTCCCGTTACTTCGGGGGGGCAGAAGAGACCCAGTACTTC; cdr3_aa: CASSSRYFGGAEETQYF
d_call: TRBD2; v_call: TRBV19; j_call: TRBJ2-3; clone_size: few; cdr3_nt: TGTGCCAGTAGTATGTACGGGAGGTACACAGATACGCAGTATTTT; cdr3_aa: CASSMYGRYTDTQYF
d_call: TRBD1; v_call: TRBV11-2; j_call: TRBJ1-2; clone_size: -; cdr3_nt: TGTGCCAGCAGCCCCTCCGGGACAGGGGTTTATGGCTACACCTTC; cdr3_aa: CASSPSGTGVYGYTF
d_call: TRBD2; v_call: TRBV7-8; j_call: TRBJ2-1; clone_size: -; cdr3_nt: TGTGCCAGCAGCCTCTTAGGGTCGGGGAGGGGATACAATGAGCAGTTCTTC; cdr3_aa: CASSLLGSGRGYNEQFF
d_call: TRBD1; v_call: TRBV7-2; j_call: TRBJ2-5; clone_size: -; cdr3_nt: TGTGCCAGCAGCTTATTTCCACCGGGACAGAGTTTGGAGACCCAGTACTTC; cdr3_aa: CASSLFPPGQSLETQYF
d_call: TRBD2; v_call: TRBV7-9; j_call: TRBJ2-1; clone_size: -; cdr3_nt: TGTGCCAGCAGCCGGACTAGCGGGAGTCCGGATGAGCAGTTCTTC; cdr3_aa: CASSRTSGSPDEQFF
d_call: -; v_call: TRBV21-1; j_call: TRBJ1-2; clone_size: -; cdr3_nt: TGTGCCAGCAGCAAAGATGGACAGGGAGACTATGGCTACACCTTC; cdr3_aa: CASSKDGQGDYGYTF
d_call: -; v_call: TRBV2; j_call: TRBJ2-1; clone_size: -; cdr3_nt: TGTGCCAGCAAGAGGGACTTCGAAAATGAGCAGTTCTTC; cdr3_aa: CASKRDFENEQFF
d_call: TRBD2; v_call: TRBV19; j_call: TRBJ2-7; clone_size: -; cdr3_nt: TGTGCCATAGAAGAGCGGGATTACTCCTACGAGCAGTACTTC; cdr3_aa: CAIEERDYSYEQYF
d_call: TRBD1; v_call: TRBV29-1; j_call: TRBJ1-1; clone_size: -; cdr3_nt: TGCAGCGTCGTTGGACAGGCGAACACTGAAGCTTTCTTT; cdr3_aa: CSVVGQANTEAFF
d_call: TRBD2; v_call: TRBV15; j_call: TRBJ2-3; clone_size: -; cdr3_nt: TGTGCCACCCGGGCGGGGGGGACAGATACGCAGTATTTT; cdr3_aa: CATRAGGTDTQYF
d_call: -; v_call: TRBV2; j_call: TRBJ1-1; clone_size: -; cdr3_nt: TGTGCCAGCAGCACAGGGTTGAACACTGAAGCTTTCTTT; cdr3_aa: CASSTGLNTEAFF
d_call: -; v_call: TRBV6-5; j_call: TRBJ2-5; clone_size: -; cdr3_nt: TGTGCCAGCAGTCGGGACCAAGAGACCCAGTACTTC; cdr3_aa: CASSRDQETQYF
d_call: -; v_call: TRBV2; j_call: TRBJ1-4; clone_size: -; cdr3_nt: TGTGCCAGCAGTGGACAACTTAATGAAAAACTGTTTTTT; cdr3_aa: CASSGQLNEKLFF
d_call: -; v_call: TRBV29-1; j_call: TRBJ2-1; clone_size: few; cdr3_nt: TGCAGCGTTGGAGACAGGGAGGATTACAATGAGCAGTTCTTC; cdr3_aa: CSVGDREDYNEQFF
d_call: TRBD1; v_call: TRBV27; j_call: TRBJ1-2; clone_size: -; cdr3_nt: TGTGCCAGCAGTTTTCGACAGGGGGCGAACTATGGCTACACCTTC; cdr3_aa: CASSFRQGANYGYTF
d_call: -; v_call: TRBV19; j_call: TRBJ1-5; clone_size: -; cdr3_nt: TGTGCCAGTAGCTGGAGCTATCAGCCCCAGCATTTT; cdr3_aa: CASSWSYQPQHF
d_call: -; v_call: TRBV27; j_call: TRBJ1-6; clone_size: -; cdr3_nt: TGTGCCAGCACCCGACACTATAATTCACCCCTCCACTTT; cdr3_aa: CASTRHYNSPLHF
d_call: TRBD2; v_call: TRBV2; j_call: TRBJ2-7; clone_size: once; cdr3_nt: TGTGCCAGCAGCGTCCCGGGAGGGGGCGAGCAGTACTTC; cdr3_aa: CASSVPGGGEQYF
d_call: -; v_call: TRBV4-1; j_call: TRBJ1-3; clone_size: -; cdr3_nt: TGCGCCAGCAGCCAAGATCCTAGTTCTGGAAACACCATATATTTT; cdr3_aa: CASSQDPSSGNTIYF
d_call: -; v_call: TRBV29-1; j_call: TRBJ2-1; clone_size: once; cdr3_nt: TGCAGCGTTCGAAGGCGGGCCGAGTACAATGAGCAGTTCTTC; cdr3_aa: CSVRRRAEYNEQFF
d_call: TRBD1; v_call: TRBV4-1; j_call: TRBJ2-5; clone_size: -; cdr3_nt: TGCGCCAGCAGCCAATTACAGGGGGCTGTGGAGACCCAGTACTTC; cdr3_aa: CASSQLQGAVETQYF
d_call: -; v_call: TRBV29-1; j_call: TRBJ1-2; clone_size: -; cdr3_nt: TGCAGCGTTGATACGGACGGGCGGACAACTAACTATGGCTACACCTTC; cdr3_aa: CSVDTDGRTTNYGYTF
d_call: TRBD1; v_call: TRBV5-6; j_call: TRBJ2-1; clone_size: -; cdr3_nt: TGTGCCAGCAGCTGGGGGACAGGGACGGGCAATGAGCAGTTCTTC; cdr3_aa: CASSWGTGTGNEQFF
d_call: -; v_call: TRBV14; j_call: TRBJ1-2; clone_size: -; cdr3_nt: TGTGCCAGCAGCCAAGTTGACATCTACACCTTC; cdr3_aa: CASSQVDIYTF
d_call: -; v_call: TRBV7-2; j_call: TRBJ1-4; clone_size: -; cdr3_nt: TGTGCCAGCAGCCTCCAAGGGGGTACTAATGAAAAACTGTTTTTT; cdr3_aa: CASSLQGGTNEKLFF
d_call: TRBD1; v_call: TRBV27; j_call: TRBJ1-5; clone_size: -; cdr3_nt: TGTGCCAGCCGCTTACAGGGGAAGAATCAGCCCCAGCATTTT; cdr3_aa: CASRLQGKNQPQHF
d_call: TRBD1; v_call: TRBV5-1; j_call: TRBJ2-2; clone_size: -; cdr3_nt: TGCGCCAGCAGCCCATTACAGGGGCCGTGGTCCGGGGAGCTGTTTTTT; cdr3_aa: CASSPLQGPWSGELFF
d_call: TRBD1; v_call: TRBV27; j_call: TRBJ1-5; clone_size: few; cdr3_nt: TGTGCCAGCAGAACGGGACAGGGGGTTCAGCCCCAGCATTTT; cdr3_aa: CASRTGQGVQPQHF
d_call: TRBD1; v_call: TRBV2; j_call: TRBJ1-5; clone_size: -; cdr3_nt: TGTGCCAGCAGGGGGACAGGGTACCTTGGCAATCAGCCCCAGCATTTT; cdr3_aa: CASRGTGYLGNQPQHF
d_call: -; v_call: TRBV4-2; j_call: TRBJ2-3; clone_size: few; cdr3_nt: TGTGCCAGCAGCCCGTTAGCGGATACGCAGTATTTT; cdr3_aa: CASSPLADTQYF
d_call: TRBD2; v_call: TRBV11-3; j_call: TRBJ2-3; clone_size: -; cdr3_nt: TGTGCCAGCAGCTTGAGGGCGGGAGGGCTCACAGATACGCAGTATTTT; cdr3_aa: CASSLRAGGLTDTQYF
d_call: -; v_call: TRBV7-2; j_call: TRBJ2-2; clone_size: -; cdr3_nt: TGTGCCAGCACCTTAAATACGAACACCGGGGAGCTGTTTTTT; cdr3_aa: CASTLNTNTGELFF